What follows are 30 T cell receptor beta chains derived from one specimen sequenced in a study of early T cells in non-severe SARS-CoV-2 infection. TCRdb independently ran MiXCR on the 5' RACE reads; one entry per CDR3 protein. The data contain around 19,000 distinct CDR3 sequences, about 4.3% of them singletons. Material for sequencing was whole blood. The receptors were sampled from an adult who was a healthcare worker with PCR-confirmed SARS-CoV-2 infection or an uninfected control (not recorded which).

This clonotype came up many times. This chain links TRBV28 with TRBJ2-3; no reliable D call. V lost 6 bases and J lost 2, with 21 bases in between. CDR1 MDHEN and CDR2 SYDVKM come from the germline V gene. The length of the CDR3 is 17 residues. The DNA for the CDR3 is TGTGCCAGCAGGGGTACTATCGGCCCAAGTCTCACAGATACGCAGTATTTT. As protein: CASRGTIGPSLTDTQYF.

This clonotype rates as medium-sized. This chain connects TRBV12-3 or TRBV12-4 to TRBJ1-5; D is unclear. The CDR3 totals 18 residues. The V end lost 7 bases, the J end lost 1 base, and 23 bases lay between the germline ends. The CDR3 coding sequence is TGTGCCAGCACCCATCGGTGGGTGAAATTTGGGAGCAATCAGCCCCAGCATTTT. Protein: CASTHRWVKFGSNQPQHF.

This clonotype came up a few times. The chain uses TRBV7-8 and TRBJ2-5, with TRBD1 identical over 9 bases. Germline CDR1 is SGHVS and CDR2 is FQNEAQ. CDR3 size: 15 residues. J was trimmed by 7 bases and V by 5 bases; bases with no gene match: 11. This CDR3 is CASSATQGASRTQYF. As DNA, the CDR3 is TGTGCCAGCAGCGCGACACAGGGGGCGAGTAGGACCCAGTACTTC.

Ten or more counts support this clonotype. V gene TRBV18 combines with J gene TRBJ1-6; 7 bases are shared with TRBD1. J was trimmed by 7 bases and V by 6 bases; bases with no gene match: 12. Germline lookup yields CDR1 KGHSH and CDR2 LQKENI. CDR3 size: 16 residues. The CDR3 region is CASSRERQGGNSPLHF. DNA of the CDR3: TGTGCCAGCTCTCGGGAGAGACAGGGTGGAAATTCACCCCTCCACTTT.

This clonotype was seen many times. The chain combines TRBV7-9 with TRBJ2-1; possibly TRBD1 or TRBD2 for D (6 bases each). Between the trimmed V and J ends, which lost 5 bases and 0 bases, there was a span of 17 bases. Germline lookup yields CDR1 SEHNR and CDR2 FQNEAQ (reference sequence). The CDR3 runs 17 residues. CDR3 amino acids: CASSVGGLQSSYNEQFF. CDR3 DNA: TGTGCCAGCAGCGTAGGGGGGCTGCAGAGCTCCTACAATGAGCAGTTCTTC.

This clonotype was recorded at least ten times. The rearrangement joins TRBV6-4 to TRBJ2-2; the match to TRBD2 covers 7 bases. CDR1 MRHNA and CDR2 SNTAGT come from the germline V gene. This CDR3 comprises 14 residues. The trim removed 5 bases at V and 0 bases at J, leaving 0 bases unmatched. In DNA form, the CDR3 reads TGTGCCAGCAGTCGGGGGGCGAACACCGGGGAGCTGTTTTTT. Translating it yields CASSRGANTGELFF.

This clonotype was recorded many times. This chain uses TRBV7-2 with TRBJ2-3; D perhaps matches TRBD2 (5 bases). CDR1 is SGHTA, CDR2 FQGNSA, per germline. Trimming cost V 1 base and J 2 bases, with 10 bases left between them. The CDR3 is made up of 15 amino acids. As DNA, the CDR3 is TGTGCCAGCAGCTTAGTTTACGGGATCACAGATACGCAGTATTTT. Translated: CASSLVYGITDTQYF. Variable domain in full (rest from reference TRBV7-2 and TRBJ2-3): GAGVSQSPSNKVTEKGKDVELRCDPISGHTALYWYRQSLGQGLEFLIYFQGNSAPDKSGLPSDRFSAERTGGSVSTLTIQRTQQEDSAVYLCASSLVYGITDTQYFGPGTRLTVL.

This clonotype appeared many times. The V gene is TRBV20-1, the J gene TRBJ2-7; D possibly corresponds to TRBD2 (6 bases). Germline CDR1 is DFQATT and CDR2 is SNEGSKA (reference sequence). The CDR3 covers 12 residues. V lost 6 bases, J lost 2 bases, and 11 bases lay in between. The CDR3 nucleotides read TGCAGTGCGGCGGGGTTGACCTACGAGCAGTACTTC. This translates into CSAAGLTYEQYF.

This clonotype was seen repeatedly, ten times or more. CDR3 sequence: CASSAPGQSYNEQFF. CDR3 bases: TGTGCCAGCAGCGCACCGGGACAGTCCTACAATGAGCAGTTCTTC. The chain uses TRBV7-9 and TRBJ2-1; 7 nucleotides line up with TRBD1. CDR1 is SEHNR and CDR2 is FQNEAQ in the germline V gene (reference sequence). The CDR3 spans 15 residues. V dropped 5 bases and J dropped 1; count of bases not matched to a gene: 5.

The V gene is TRBV3-1, the J gene TRBJ1-4; a weak D match, TRBD1 (5 bases). Germline V gene sequence: CDR1 LGHDT, CDR2 YNNKEL (reference sequence). V lost 4 bases, J lost 5 bases, and 11 bases lay in between. This CDR3 comprises 14 residues. The CDR3 DNA follows: TGTGCCAGCAGCCTCAGGCAGGGAAATGAAAAACTGTTTTTT. This gives the protein CASSLRQGNEKLFF. Drawing the rest from reference TRBV3-1 and TRBJ1-4, the complete variable domain is DTAVSQTPKYLVTQMGNDKSIKCEQNLGHDTMYWYKQDSKKFLKIMFSYNNKELIINETVPNRFSPKSPDKAHLNLHINSLELGDSAVYFCASSLRQGNEKLFFGSGTQLSVL.

Ten or more counts support this clonotype. This chain joins TRBV4-1 and TRBJ2-2, with 7 bases identical to TRBD1. Trimming at V came to 2 bases and at J to 4 bases, leaving 7 bases not matched to a gene. The CDR3 runs 16 residues. Germline CDR1 reads MGHRA; CDR2 reads YSYEKL. This chain's CDR3 is CASSQTRDSFTGELFF. Here the CDR3 DNA reads TGCGCCAGCAGCCAAACCCGGGACAGCTTCACCGGGGAGCTGTTTTTT.

This clonotype has ten or more counts. The chain combines TRBV12-3 or TRBV12-4 with TRBJ2-1; 7 bases map to TRBD2. With V trimmed by 6 bases and J by 11 bases, 13 bases remained unmatched. The CDR3 totals 14 residues. The CDR3 DNA reads as TGTGCCAGCAGCCCGGGACTACGTACTAATAAGCAGTTCTTC. Protein sequence: CASSPGLRTNKQFF.

This clonotype was picked up many times. The chain combines TRBV5-1 with TRBJ2-6; D may be TRBD2 (6 bases). Trimming shortened V by 0 bases and J by 4 bases, and 11 bases separated the two germline ends. Germline assignment: CDR1 SGHRS and CDR2 YFSETQ. The length of the CDR3 is 16 residues. CDR3 protein: CASSLVGSSGANVLTF. DNA of the CDR3: TGCGCCAGCAGCTTGGTCGGGAGTTCGGGGGCCAACGTCCTGACTTTC.

This clonotype appeared many times. V is TRBV18 and J is TRBJ1-4; D may be TRBD1 (6 bases). Germline V gene data show CDR1 as KGHSH and CDR2 as LQKENI. There are 17 residues in the CDR3. V shed 6 bases and J shed 4 bases, with 21 bases lying between them. The CDR3: CASSPRTVRDDNEKLFF. As DNA, the CDR3 is TGTGCCAGCTCCCCTAGGACAGTCAGGGATGATAATGAAAAACTGTTTTTT.

This clonotype is labeled as medium-sized (0.01 to 0.1%). The chain recombines TRBV12-3 or TRBV12-4 with TRBJ1-1; perhaps TRBD1 as D (5 bases). V was cut by 7 bases and J by 1 base, with 13 bases left in between. The CDR3 runs to 14 residues. The CDR3 DNA sequence: TGTGCCAGCACCCTCCAGGGCGGGAACACTGAAGCTTTCTTT. Translating it yields CASTLQGGNTEAFF.

This clonotype is termed medium-sized. The J gene is TRBJ1-2, the V gene TRBV7-9, with TRBD1 matching 8 bases. CDR1 and CDR2 from the germline V gene are SEHNR and FQNEAQ (reference sequence). The CDR3 totals 17 residues. V gave up 5 bases and J gave up 7 bases; unmatched junction bases: 18. CDR3 amino acids: CASSPGSATGERAGYTF. In DNA form, the CDR3 reads TGTGCCAGCAGCCCAGGGTCAGCGACAGGGGAACGGGCTGGCTACACCTTC.

This clonotype was seen many times. The V and J genes are TRBV7-2 and TRBJ2-5, with D perhaps assigned TRBD1 or TRBD2 (6 bases each). The CDR3 totals 14 residues. V lost 1 base, J lost 6 bases, and 12 bases lay in between. Germline lookup yields CDR1 SGHTA and CDR2 FQGNSA. CDR3 in amino acids: CASSLEGGMKTQYF. In DNA form, the CDR3 reads TGTGCCAGCAGCTTAGAAGGGGGGATGAAGACCCAGTACTTC.

This clonotype was seen repeatedly, ten times or more. The rearrangement uses TRBV27 and TRBJ2-7, with D unresolved. The CDR3 is 14 amino acids. Germline assignment: CDR1 MNHEY and CDR2 SMNVEV (reference sequence). Between the trimmed V and J ends, which lost 0 bases and 2 bases, there was a span of 8 bases. The CDR3 reads CASSLSGRAYEQYF. The CDR3 nucleotides are TGTGCCAGCAGTTTATCCGGCAGAGCCTACGAGCAGTACTTC.

This clonotype was found many times. The chain couples TRBV20-1 to TRBJ2-2; D unclear. This CDR3 is 14 amino acids long. Germline V gene lookup returns CDR1 DFQATT and CDR2 SNEGSKA (reference sequence). V lost 0 bases, J lost 3 bases, and 8 bases lay in between. This chain's CDR3 is CSAREPLYTGELFF. CDR3 nucleotide sequence: TGCAGTGCTAGAGAGCCGCTGTACACCGGGGAGCTGTTTTTT.

This clonotype was found many times. CDR3 nucleotide sequence: TGTGCCAGCAGTGAGGGCTTGGGGGAGACCCAGTACTTC. Encoded protein: CASSEGLGETQYF. The V call is TRBV2, the J call TRBJ2-5; D is undetermined. The CDR3 spans 13 residues. CDR1 is SNHLY, CDR2 FYNNEI, per germline. Trimming pared 3 bases from V and 5 bases from J, leaving 10 bases between.

This clonotype was detected ten times or more. The chain carries TRBV29-1 and TRBJ2-1; 11 nucleotides match TRBD2. The CDR3 totals 15 residues. J gave up 4 bases and V 3 bases, and 5 bases lay outside the gene matches. The germline V gene encodes CDR1 SQVTM and CDR2 ANQGSEA. The DNA for the CDR3 is TGCAGCGTTGAGGTCGGGACTAGCGGTTACAATGAGCAGTTCTTC. Protein product: CSVEVGTSGYNEQFF.

Turning to this clonotype: A read error may be the cause here, since a much bigger clone is one base away. The CDR3 here is CASKGSTDTQYF. The CDR3 DNA sequence: TGTGCCAGCAAGGGGAGCACAGATACGCAGTATTTT. V usage is TRBV28 and J usage is TRBJ2-3; D is possibly TRBD1 (5 bases). Trimming pared 7 bases from V and 0 bases from J, leaving 5 bases between. Germline loops: CDR1 MDHEN, CDR2 SYDVKM. The CDR3 runs 12 residues.

This clonotype was observed many times. The chain employs TRBV11-2 and TRBJ2-2, with D possibly being TRBD1 or TRBD2 (5 bases each). Germline V gives CDR1 SGHAT, CDR2 FQNNGV. Trimming pared 4 bases from V and 0 bases from J, leaving 15 bases between. This CDR3 spans 17 amino acids. CDR3 sequence: CASSSPARGANTGELFF. In DNA form, the CDR3 reads TGTGCCAGCAGCTCCCCGGCGAGGGGTGCGAACACCGGGGAGCTGTTTTTT.

Many counts were recorded for this clonotype. The chain carries TRBV4-1 and TRBJ1-1; 8 bases line up with TRBD1. From germline, CDR1 is MGHRA and CDR2 YSYEKL. After removal of 4 bases from V and 5 bases from J, the junction contained 12 bases not matched to a gene. The CDR3 contains 16 residues. CDR3 amino acids: CASSLPSKQGGTEAFF. CDR3 sequence (DNA): TGCGCCAGCAGCCTTCCAAGTAAACAGGGGGGTACTGAAGCTTTCTTT.

This clonotype came up many times. CDR3 protein: CASSKRTANTEAFF. CDR3 bases: TGTGCCAGCAGCAAAAGGACAGCCAACACTGAAGCTTTCTTT. The chain carries TRBV21-1 and TRBJ1-1; TRBD1 is taken as the D call from the table, unchecked against the DNA. TRBV21-1 is a listed pseudogene. CDR3 length: 14 residues.

Many counts were recorded for this clonotype. The chain uses TRBV18 and TRBJ1-3; D perhaps matches TRBD1 (6 bases). The V and J ends lost 2 bases and 2 bases respectively, with 13 bases between them. The CDR3 length is 16 residues. The germline gives CDR1 KGHSH, CDR2 LQKENI. The DNA for the CDR3 is TGTGCCAGCTCACCAATTAGGGGGGCCACTGGAAACACCATATATTTT. It is translated as CASSPIRGATGNTIYF.

By frequency in the sample, this clonotype is medium-sized. The CDR3 is CASSFGGGYEQYF. CDR3 sequence (DNA): TGTGCCAGCAGCTTCGGAGGGGGCTACGAGCAGTACTTC. V and J are TRBV7-2 and TRBJ2-7; possibly TRBD1 or TRBD2 for D (6 bases each). Trimming took off 3 bases at V and 3 bases at J, with 9 bases between the two ends. CDR3 size: 13 residues. Germline CDR1 reads SGHTA; CDR2 reads FQGNSA.

This clonotype is deemed medium-sized. The chain recombines TRBV13 with TRBJ2-7; D remains ambiguous. Deletions cut 2 bases from V and 2 bases from J, with 10 bases between. Germline values: CDR1 PRHDT, CDR2 FYEKMQ (reference sequence). This CDR3 has 14 amino acids. The CDR3: CASSLTSATYEQYF. CDR3 in DNA: TGTGCCAGCAGCTTAACGAGCGCCACCTACGAGCAGTACTTC.

This clonotype was observed at least ten times. The chain is built from TRBV11-2 and TRBJ2-2; a possible D gene is TRBD1 (6 bases). The CDR3 is 15 amino acids. The germline V gene encodes CDR1 SGHAT and CDR2 FQNNGV. V was shortened by 5 bases and J by 6 bases, with 16 bases between the two germline ends. The CDR3 loop reads CASSLRQAGPGELFF. The CDR3 DNA reads as TGTGCCAGCAGCCTACGACAGGCGGGTCCCGGGGAGCTGTTTTTT.

This clonotype is judged medium-sized (0.01 to 0.1%). The chain couples TRBV14 to TRBJ2-2, with 10 bases lining up with TRBD2. From germline, CDR1 is SGHDN and CDR2 FVKESK. The CDR3 is 16 residues long. J lost 1 base, V lost 2 bases, and 1 base had no gene match. The CDR3 DNA sequence: TGTGCCAGCAGCCAATGGACTAGCGGGAACACCGGGGAGCTGTTTTTT. This codes for CASSQWTSGNTGELFF.